The 20 T cell receptor beta chains listed next were all sequenced from one sample in a study of cytomegalovirus exposure and HLA in healthy donors. Measured with immunoSEQ multiplex PCR; TCRdb has only the in-frame clones, and not every one. The repertoire holds 150,000 to 200,000 clones, with around 86% as singletons. The sequencing sample was made of PBMCs. Receptors were obtained from a woman aged 18-29 years in good health and CMV-seronegative.

The rearrangement links TRBV15 to TRBJ2-7, with 7 positions matching TRBD2. The CDR3 runs 16 residues. Germline CDR1 LNHNV, CDR2 YYDKDF (reference sequence). V dropped 9 bases and J dropped 3; count of bases not matched to a gene: 17. The CDR3 DNA reads TGTGCCACTGAGATGAAGCAGCGGGGCCGCCGCTACGAGCAGTACTTC. Translated: CATEMKQRGRRYEQYF.

The chain couples TRBV7-2 to TRBJ2-1; TRBD2 matches 10 bases. V shed 0 bases and J 12 bases; nucleotides not matched to a gene: 8. The CDR3 is 15 amino acids. Germline-derived CDR1 and CDR2 are SGHTA and FQGNSA. The CDR3, as DNA: TGTGCCAGCAGCTTAGCAGCGGGGGGGCCGGTGCGGCAGTTCTTC. Translation gives CASSLAAGGPVRQFF.

For this clone: This CDR3 is also generated by other DNA sequences in the sample. The chain links TRBV29-1 to TRBJ1-2; TRBD1 might be the D (6 bases). Looked up from germline, CDR1 is SQVTM and CDR2 is ANQGSEA. With 3 bases removed from V and 0 bases from J, the gap between germline ends came to 8 bases. This CDR3 region has 13 residues. The CDR3 sequence is CSVETGSNYGYTF. The CDR3 DNA reads as TGCAGCGTTGAGACAGGATCTAACTATGGCTACACCTTC.

The V and J genes are TRBV18 and TRBJ2-5, with a tentative D call TRBD2 (5 bases). Germline V gene data show CDR1 as KGHSH and CDR2 as LQKENI. The CDR3 sequence is 15 residues long. V was shortened by 2 bases and J by 4 bases, with 14 bases between the two germline ends. As DNA, the CDR3 is TGTGCCAGCTCACCAACAAACTCCGGGGTAGAGACCCAGTACTTC. Translated: CASSPTNSGVETQYF.

The rearrangement uses TRBV4-2 and TRBJ2-1, with D unclear. V shed 0 bases and J shed 3 bases, with 9 bases lying between them. The CDR3 has 15 residues. CDR1 and CDR2 (germline): LGHNA, YNFKEQ. The CDR3 loop is CASSQELSNYNEQFF. Written as DNA, the CDR3 is TGTGCCAGCAGCCAAGAGTTGTCTAACTACAATGAGCAGTTCTTC.

The V and J genes are TRBV19 and TRBJ1-2; no reliable D call. CDR1 and CDR2 from the germline V gene are LNHDA and SQIVND (reference sequence). CDR3 size: 15 residues. The ends were cut back, 2 bases at V and 0 bases at J, with 10 bases in the middle. The chain's CDR3 is CASSINRGANYGYTF. The CDR3 DNA reads TGTGCCAGTAGTATAAATCGGGGAGCTAACTATGGCTACACCTTC.

This sequence joins TRBV7-6 and TRBJ2-7; D is possibly TRBD1 (5 bases). Germline CDR1 and CDR2: SGHVS and FNYEAQ. This CDR3 has 16 amino acids. V was clipped by 1 base and J by 5 bases, with 18 bases between them. As DNA, the CDR3 is TGTGCCAGCAGCTTAGATGGAAGCCGCTGGGGCGACGAGCAGTACTTC. It codes for CASSLDGSRWGDEQYF.

In this sample, this clone turned up once. The chain is built from TRBV5-1 and TRBJ2-1, with TRBD2 as a possible D gene (5 bases). The CDR3 runs 15 residues. The germline V and J ends were trimmed by 3 bases and 8 bases, with 18 bases remaining between them. The germline CDR1 and CDR2 sequences are SGHRS and YFSETQ. CDR3 in amino acids: CASSSGKPYVDEQFF. CDR3 DNA: TGCGCCAGCAGCTCCGGGAAACCGTACGTGGATGAGCAGTTCTTC.

The chain is built from TRBV7-7 and TRBJ2-2, with D possibly TRBD1 on 5 matching bases. This CDR3 has 16 residues. Trimming removed 5 bases from V and 0 bases from J, with 13 bases in between. CDR1 is SSHAT, CDR2 FNYEAQ, per germline (reference sequence). The CDR3 region is CASSLHQGPNTGELFF. The CDR3 DNA sequence: TGTGCCAGCAGCCTCCACCAGGGCCCGAACACCGGGGAGCTGTTTTTT.

This clone was detected a few times. This chain uses TRBV19 with TRBJ1-1, with D uncertain. V gave up 4 bases and J gave up 1 base, with 7 bases separating them. This CDR3 contains 13 residues. Germline V CDR1 and CDR2: LNHDA, SQIVND (reference sequence). CDR3 amino acids: CASSNSWNTEAFF. The CDR3 coding sequence is TGTGCCAGTAGTAATTCTTGGAACACTGAAGCTTTCTTT.

V is TRBV6-1 and J is TRBJ2-7, with 8 positions matching TRBD2. Trimming took 2 bases from V and 2 from J; bases not matched to a gene: 14. The CDR3 is 18 amino acids. CDR1 MNHNS and CDR2 SASEGT come from the germline V gene. CDR3 DNA sequence: TGTGCCAGCAGTGAACACAACGTCGGGCGGGAGGTCCCCTACGAGCAGTACTTC. It codes for CASSEHNVGREVPYEQYF.

The chain has TRBV5-4 and TRBJ1-5; D is unclear. Germline CDR1 and CDR2: SGHNT and YYREEE (reference sequence). The V gene lost 4 bases and the J gene lost 2 bases, with 19 bases spanning the gap. CDR3 length: 17 amino acids. CDR3 nucleotide sequence: TGTGCCAGCAGCCAAGATCTGTCCGGGAGAGGCAATCAGCCCCAGCATTTT. This sequence encodes CASSQDLSGRGNQPQHF.

This rearrangement joins TRBV19 to TRBJ1-2, with 9 bases identical to TRBD1. Germline trimming cut 6 bases from V and 6 bases from J; bases unmatched to any gene: 11. Germline V gene lookup returns CDR1 LNHDA and CDR2 SQIVND (reference sequence). The CDR3 is made up of 15 amino acids. CDR3 loop: CASSSQWTGVHGYTF. In DNA form, the CDR3 reads TGTGCCAGTAGCTCTCAGTGGACAGGGGTCCATGGCTACACCTTC.

This chain joins TRBV28 and TRBJ2-7; 7 bases agree with TRBD1. Per the germline V gene, CDR1 is MDHEN and CDR2 is SYDVKM. V lost 2 bases to trimming and J lost 2 bases; unmatched junction nucleotides: 3. The CDR3 contains 14 residues. The CDR3 DNA is TGTGCCAGCAGTTTAGAGGGGGCCGCCTACGAGCAGTACTTC. Its translation is CASSLEGAAYEQYF.

The chain recombines TRBV29-1 with TRBJ2-2; D perhaps matches TRBD1 (5 bases). This CDR3 contains 13 residues. Looked up from germline, CDR1 is SQVTM and CDR2 is ANQGSEA. The V end lost 5 bases, the J end lost 9 bases, and 16 bases lay between the germline ends. CDR3 amino acids: CSVQGLNSRELFF. The CDR3 DNA reads TGCAGCGTTCAGGGCCTAAACTCCAGGGAGCTGTTTTTT.

The chain couples TRBV2 to TRBJ2-7, with a possible D match to TRBD2 (6 bases). V was clipped by 10 bases and J by 2 bases, with 9 bases between them. The CDR3 is 11 residues long. Germline V gene lookup returns CDR1 SNHLY and CDR2 FYNNEI. The DNA for the CDR3 is TGTGCCACCCGACTAGCCTACGAGCAGTACTTC. Amino acids: CATRLAYEQYF.

The V gene is TRBV7-2, the J gene TRBJ1-3, with 7 nucleotides matching TRBD1. The CDR3 runs to 17 residues. Per the germline V gene, CDR1 is SGHTA and CDR2 is FQGNSA. The trim removed 2 bases at V and 1 base at J, leaving 8 bases unmatched. The CDR3 protein is CASSLRGHRASGNTIYF. For the CDR3, the DNA is TGTGCCAGCAGCTTAAGGGGGCACAGAGCGTCTGGAAACACCATATATTTT.

V gene TRBV5-4 combines with J gene TRBJ2-2; 8 nucleotides line up with TRBD1. The length of the CDR3 is 18 residues. Germline CDR1 and CDR2: SGHNT and YYREEE (reference sequence). V was clipped by 0 bases and J by 4 bases; unmatched bases: 11. The CDR3 DNA reads as TGTGCCAGCAGCTTGGGGGTTCGACAGGGGTATGGCACCGGGGAGCTGTTTTTT. Translation gives CASSLGVRQGYGTGELFF.

This clone is a singleton in its sample. The V call is TRBV4-2, the J call TRBJ2-5; 13 bases are shared with TRBD2. The length of the CDR3 is 17 residues. With 4 bases clipped from V and 5 bases from J, the junction kept 10 bases outside the gene matches. Germline loops: CDR1 LGHNA, CDR2 YNFKEQ. CDR3 protein: CASSPRTSGRRLETQYF. CDR3 DNA: TGTGCCAGCAGCCCGCGGACTAGCGGGAGAAGGTTGGAGACCCAGTACTTC.

This chain connects TRBV7-8 to TRBJ1-5; the D is unclear. This CDR3 region has 16 residues. Germline lookup yields CDR1 SGHVS and CDR2 FQNEAQ. V was shortened by 2 bases and J by 4 bases, with 15 bases between the two germline ends. CDR3 sequence (DNA): TGTGCCAGCAGCTTAACACAGATTGCCCTAAATCAGCCCCAGCATTTT. It translates to CASSLTQIALNQPQHF.